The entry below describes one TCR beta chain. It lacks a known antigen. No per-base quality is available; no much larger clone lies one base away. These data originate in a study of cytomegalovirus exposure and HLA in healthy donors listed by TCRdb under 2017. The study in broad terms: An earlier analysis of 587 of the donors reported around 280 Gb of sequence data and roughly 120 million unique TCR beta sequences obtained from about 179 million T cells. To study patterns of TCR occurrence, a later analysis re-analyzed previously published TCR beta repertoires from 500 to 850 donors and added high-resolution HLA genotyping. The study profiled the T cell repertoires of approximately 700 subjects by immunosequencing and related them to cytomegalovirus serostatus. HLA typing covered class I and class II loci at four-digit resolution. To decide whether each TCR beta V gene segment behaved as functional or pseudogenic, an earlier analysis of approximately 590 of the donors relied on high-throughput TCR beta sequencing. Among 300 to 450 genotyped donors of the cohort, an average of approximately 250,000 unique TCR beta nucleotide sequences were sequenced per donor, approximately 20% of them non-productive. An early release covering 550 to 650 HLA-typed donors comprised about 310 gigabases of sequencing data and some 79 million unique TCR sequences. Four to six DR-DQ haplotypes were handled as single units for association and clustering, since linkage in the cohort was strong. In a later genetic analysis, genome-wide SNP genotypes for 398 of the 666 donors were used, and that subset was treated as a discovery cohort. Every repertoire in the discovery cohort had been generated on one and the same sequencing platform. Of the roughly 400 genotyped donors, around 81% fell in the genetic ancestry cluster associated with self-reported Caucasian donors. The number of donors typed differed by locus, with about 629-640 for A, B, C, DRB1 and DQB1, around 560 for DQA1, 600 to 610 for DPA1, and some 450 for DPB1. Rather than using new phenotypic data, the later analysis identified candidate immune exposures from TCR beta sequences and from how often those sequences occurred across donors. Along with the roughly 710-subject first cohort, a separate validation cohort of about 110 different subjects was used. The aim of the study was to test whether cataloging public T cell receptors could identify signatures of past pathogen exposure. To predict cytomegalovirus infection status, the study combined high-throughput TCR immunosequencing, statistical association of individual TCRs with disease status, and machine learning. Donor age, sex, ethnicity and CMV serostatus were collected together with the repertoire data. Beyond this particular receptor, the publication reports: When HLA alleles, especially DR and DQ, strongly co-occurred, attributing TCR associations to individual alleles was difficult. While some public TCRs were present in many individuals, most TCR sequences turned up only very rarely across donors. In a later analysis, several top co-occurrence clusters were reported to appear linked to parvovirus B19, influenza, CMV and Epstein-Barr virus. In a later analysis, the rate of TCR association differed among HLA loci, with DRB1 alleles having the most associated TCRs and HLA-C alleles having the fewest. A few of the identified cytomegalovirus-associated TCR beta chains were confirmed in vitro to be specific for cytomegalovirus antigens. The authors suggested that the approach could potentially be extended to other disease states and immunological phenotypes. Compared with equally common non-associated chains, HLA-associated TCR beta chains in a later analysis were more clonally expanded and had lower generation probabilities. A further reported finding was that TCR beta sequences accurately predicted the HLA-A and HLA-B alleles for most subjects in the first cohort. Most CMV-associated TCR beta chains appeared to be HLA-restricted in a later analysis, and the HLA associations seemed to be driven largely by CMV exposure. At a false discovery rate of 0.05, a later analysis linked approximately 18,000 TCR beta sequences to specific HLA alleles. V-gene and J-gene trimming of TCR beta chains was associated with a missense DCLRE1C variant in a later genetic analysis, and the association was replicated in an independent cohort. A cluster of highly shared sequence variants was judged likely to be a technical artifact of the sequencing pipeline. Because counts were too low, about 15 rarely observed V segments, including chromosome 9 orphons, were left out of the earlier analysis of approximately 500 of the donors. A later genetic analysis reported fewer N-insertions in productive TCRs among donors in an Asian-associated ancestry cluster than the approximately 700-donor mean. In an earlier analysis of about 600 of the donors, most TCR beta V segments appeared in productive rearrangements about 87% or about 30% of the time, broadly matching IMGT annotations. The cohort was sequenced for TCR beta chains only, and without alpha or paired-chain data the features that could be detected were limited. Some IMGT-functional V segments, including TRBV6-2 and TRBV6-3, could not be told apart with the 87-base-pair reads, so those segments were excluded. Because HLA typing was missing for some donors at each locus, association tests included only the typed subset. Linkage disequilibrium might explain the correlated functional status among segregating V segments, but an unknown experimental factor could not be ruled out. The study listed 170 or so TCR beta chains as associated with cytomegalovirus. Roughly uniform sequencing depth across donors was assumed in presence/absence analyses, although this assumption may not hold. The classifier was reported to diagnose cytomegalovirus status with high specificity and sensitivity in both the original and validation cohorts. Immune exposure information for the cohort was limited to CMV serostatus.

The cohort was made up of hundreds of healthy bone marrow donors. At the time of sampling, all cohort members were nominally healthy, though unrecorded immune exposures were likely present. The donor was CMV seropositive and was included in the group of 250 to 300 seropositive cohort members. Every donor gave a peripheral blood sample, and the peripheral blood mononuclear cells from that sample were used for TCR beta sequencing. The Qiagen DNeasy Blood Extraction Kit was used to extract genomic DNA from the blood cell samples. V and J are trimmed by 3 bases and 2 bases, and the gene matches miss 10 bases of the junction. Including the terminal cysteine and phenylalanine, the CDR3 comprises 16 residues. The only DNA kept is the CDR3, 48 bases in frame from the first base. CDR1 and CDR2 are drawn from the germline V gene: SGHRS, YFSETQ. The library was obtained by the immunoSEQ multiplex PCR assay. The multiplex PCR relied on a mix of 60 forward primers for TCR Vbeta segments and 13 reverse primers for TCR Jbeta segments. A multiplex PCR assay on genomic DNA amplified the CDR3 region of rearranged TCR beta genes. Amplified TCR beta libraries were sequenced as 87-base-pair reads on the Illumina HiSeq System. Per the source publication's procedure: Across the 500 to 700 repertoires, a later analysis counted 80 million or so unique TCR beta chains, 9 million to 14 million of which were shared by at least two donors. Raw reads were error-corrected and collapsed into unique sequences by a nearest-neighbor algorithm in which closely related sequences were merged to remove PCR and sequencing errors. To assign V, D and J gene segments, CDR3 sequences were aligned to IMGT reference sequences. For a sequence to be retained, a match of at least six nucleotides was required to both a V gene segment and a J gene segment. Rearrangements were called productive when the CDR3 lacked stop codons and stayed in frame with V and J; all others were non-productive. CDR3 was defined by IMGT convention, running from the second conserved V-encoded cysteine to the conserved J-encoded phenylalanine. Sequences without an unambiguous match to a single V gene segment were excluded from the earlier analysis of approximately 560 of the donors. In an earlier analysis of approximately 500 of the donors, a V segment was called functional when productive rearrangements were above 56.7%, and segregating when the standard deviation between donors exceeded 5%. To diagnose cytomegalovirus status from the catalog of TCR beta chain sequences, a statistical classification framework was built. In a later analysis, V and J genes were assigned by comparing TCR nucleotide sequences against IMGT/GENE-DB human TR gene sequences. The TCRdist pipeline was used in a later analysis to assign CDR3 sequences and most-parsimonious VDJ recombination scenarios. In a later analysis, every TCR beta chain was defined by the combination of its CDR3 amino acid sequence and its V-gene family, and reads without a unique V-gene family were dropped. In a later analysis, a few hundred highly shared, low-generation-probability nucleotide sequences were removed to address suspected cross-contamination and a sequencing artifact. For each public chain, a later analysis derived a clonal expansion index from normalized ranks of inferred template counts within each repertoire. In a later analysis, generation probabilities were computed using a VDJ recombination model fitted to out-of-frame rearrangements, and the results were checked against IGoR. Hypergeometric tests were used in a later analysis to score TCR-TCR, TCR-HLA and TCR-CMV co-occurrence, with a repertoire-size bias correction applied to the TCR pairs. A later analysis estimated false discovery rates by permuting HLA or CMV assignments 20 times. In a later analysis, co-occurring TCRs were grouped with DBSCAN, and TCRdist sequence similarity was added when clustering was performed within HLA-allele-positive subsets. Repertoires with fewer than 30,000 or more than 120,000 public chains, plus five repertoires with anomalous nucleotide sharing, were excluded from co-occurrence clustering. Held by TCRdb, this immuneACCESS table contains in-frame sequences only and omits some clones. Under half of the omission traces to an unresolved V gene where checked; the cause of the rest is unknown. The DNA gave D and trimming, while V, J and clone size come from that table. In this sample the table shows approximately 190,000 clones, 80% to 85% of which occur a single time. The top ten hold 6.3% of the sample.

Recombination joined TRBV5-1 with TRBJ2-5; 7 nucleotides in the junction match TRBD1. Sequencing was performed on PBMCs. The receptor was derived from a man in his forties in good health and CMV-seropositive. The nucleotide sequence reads TGCGCCAGCAGCTCCCGGGATTCGACAGGGCAAGAGACCCAGTACTTC. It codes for CASSSRDSTGQETQYF.